One sample yielded the 10 T cell receptor beta chains listed below, sequenced in a study of OX40 agonist ivuxolimab in advanced cancers. The library came from the immunoSEQ multiplex PCR assay. The table was pulled from immuneACCESS by TCRdb, which kept in-frame rearrangements only. Such tables lose some clones; where checked, under half of the loss comes from unresolved V genes, and the rest has no known cause. This sample is represented by tens of thousands of clones; approximately 86% of them were singletons. Approximately 3% of the sample rests with the top ten. This specimen consisted of CD4+ or CD8+ T cells sorted from blood, obtained in a trial of the OX40 agonist ivuxolimab. The receptors derive from an adult with an advanced solid tumor such as melanoma, head and neck, liver or kidney cancer.

As to this clone: An end of the junction does not agree with germline; a read error may underlie this. CDR3 nucleotide sequence: TGCGCCAGCAGGTTGGAGGGGGCTTCGGGAAACACCATATATTTT. Residues: CASRLEGASGNTIYF. The chain recombines TRBV5-1 with TRBJ1-3; 7 bases are shared with TRBD1. Germline V lookup: CDR1 SGHRS, CDR2 YFSETQ. The CDR3 length is 15 residues.

V and J are TRBV9 and TRBJ2-3, with 10 bases aligning to TRBD2. Germline V CDR1 and CDR2: SGDLS, YYNGEE. The V segment lost 4 bases and the J segment 6 bases; nucleotides outside the gene matches: 11. The CDR3 covers 16 residues. The CDR3 is CASSPRTSGRGDTQYF. CDR3 DNA: TGTGCCAGCAGCCCTAGGACTAGCGGAAGGGGGGATACGCAGTATTTT.

The chain uses TRBV6-1 and TRBJ2-7; D is perhaps TRBD1 (7 bases). This CDR3 region has 15 residues. CDR1 is MNHNS, CDR2 SASEGT, per germline. Trimming removed 3 bases at V and 4 bases at J, with 16 bases between. The CDR3 DNA sequence: TGTGCCAGCAGTGAGCGGAAGGCAGGGGGGTACGAGCAGTACTTC. It encodes CASSERKAGGYEQYF.

The gene calls are TRBV25-1 and TRBJ1-4; D perhaps matches TRBD1 (5 bases). Germline loops: CDR1 MGHDK, CDR2 SYGVNS. This CDR3 is built from 14 residues. The V and J ends lost 1 base and 7 bases respectively, with 10 bases between them. The CDR3 loop reads CASSEFGAPEKLFF. In DNA, the CDR3 is TGTGCCAGCAGTGAATTTGGGGCCCCTGAAAAACTGTTTTTT.

This clone was observed once. This chain uses TRBV4-1 with TRBJ1-2, with D unresolved. Germline V lookup: CDR1 MGHRA, CDR2 YSYEKL. There are 14 residues in the CDR3. V shed 1 base and J shed 2 bases, with 8 bases lying between them. CDR3 sequence reads: CASSQAPTNYGYTF. CDR3 coding DNA: TGCGCCAGCAGCCAAGCACCCACCAACTATGGCTACACCTTC.

This chain connects TRBV9 to TRBJ2-1; 15 bases align to TRBD2. Germline loops: CDR1 SGDLS, CDR2 YYNGEE. CDR3 length equals 16 residues. V was clipped by 4 bases and J by 11 bases; unmatched bases: 10. CDR3 sequence reads: CASSFRTSGGVTQQFF. CDR3 bases: TGTGCCAGCAGCTTCCGGACTAGCGGGGGGGTAACACAGCAGTTCTTC.

This clone appeared a single time. Written as DNA, the CDR3 is TGTGCCAGCAGCCCTCGACCCACCCTCCACCTCAATTCCTACGAGCAGTACTTC. Encoded protein: CASSPRPTLHLNSYEQYF. The chain uses TRBV7-9 and TRBJ2-7; no clear D gene. The germline V gene encodes CDR1 SEHNR and CDR2 FQNEAQ (reference sequence). V was pared by 5 bases and J by 1 base, with 24 bases between. This CDR3 contains 18 residues.

The chain carries TRBV29-1 and TRBJ1-2; 7 bases align to TRBD1. The junction had 13 bases not matched to a gene; V was cut back by 4 bases and J by 8 bases. The length of the CDR3 is 14 residues. CDR1 and CDR2 (germline): SQVTM, ANQGSEA. The CDR3 spells CSVVSVEGAWGYTF. For the CDR3, the DNA is TGCAGCGTTGTTTCGGTGGAGGGGGCGTGGGGCTACACCTTC.

This rearrangement joins TRBV29-1 to TRBJ2-1; 8 nucleotides align to TRBD1. V shed 3 bases, J shed 5 bases, and the junction held 0 bases outside the gene matches. The CDR3 consists of 12 residues. Germline V CDR1 and CDR2: SQVTM, ANQGSEA. This chain's CDR3 is CSVEGQDNEQFF. CDR3 DNA: TGCAGCGTTGAGGGACAGGACAATGAGCAGTTCTTC.

The chain uses TRBV11-2 and TRBJ1-1; unclear D gene. CDR1 and CDR2 from the germline V gene are SGHAT and FQNNGV. CDR3 size: 14 residues. Between the trimmed V and J ends, which lost 5 bases and 1 base, there was a span of 11 bases. The CDR3 reads CASSTPRGNTEAFF. DNA of the CDR3: TGTGCCAGCAGCACCCCCCGGGGGAACACTGAAGCTTTCTTT.